One and the same sample provided the 26 T cell receptor beta chains below, sequenced in a study of post-analysis software for immune sequencing data. Antigen specificity for these receptors is unknown. Study outcomes and limitations: Comparison of patients with controls showed five TRBV segments more frequent in patients, TRBV5-6, TRBV5-1 and TRBV20-1 among them.

Carried by the TCR beta cDNA libraries were unique molecular identifiers. One entry per CDR3 protein results from TCRdb running MiXCR on the PCR reads. The data hold some 260,000 distinct CDR3 sequences, with 35% to 40% observed a single time. The sequencing input was blood. These TCRs come from a girl aged 5-17 years with multiple sclerosis.

This clonotype showed up many times. The chain employs TRBV7-8 and TRBJ2-3; D is unclear. The CDR3 consists of 14 residues. Trimming stripped 1 base from V and 3 bases from J, with 8 bases between. Germline CDR1 reads SGHVS; CDR2 reads FQNEAQ. The CDR3 reads CASSLGMGTDTQYF. In DNA, the CDR3 is TGTGCCAGCAGCTTAGGGATGGGGACAGATACGCAGTATTTT.

Points on this clonotype: A clone one base away is much larger, so this may be a read error. V gene TRBV6-2 or TRBV6-3 combines with J gene TRBJ2-7, with D possibly matching TRBD2 (6 bases). The germline gives CDR1 MNHEY, CDR2 SVGEGT. This CDR3 comprises 13 residues. Trimming removed 10 bases from V and 13 bases from J, with 26 bases in between. The CDR3 bases are TGTGCCACCAGGCGGGATGCCAAAAACATTCACTACTTC. Encoded protein: CATRRDAKNIHYF.

As for this clonotype: A much larger clone differs by one base, so this may be a read error. The chain carries TRBV4-2 and TRBJ2-3; 9 bases agree with TRBD2. CDR3 size: 18 residues. J gave up 4 bases and V 8 bases, and 19 bases lay outside the gene matches. CDR1 and CDR2 from the germline V gene are LGHNA and YNFKEQ. CDR3 protein: CASGLSRGREGGADTQYF. CDR3 sequence (DNA): TGTGCCAGCGGCCTCTCTAGAGGGCGGGAGGGCGGCGCAGATACGCAGTATTTT.

The chain combines TRBV9 with TRBJ2-5, with 7 nucleotides matching TRBD2. From germline, CDR1 is SGDLS and CDR2 YYNGEE. Trimming took 1 base from V and 4 from J; bases not matched to a gene: 4. This CDR3 is built from 14 residues. CDR3 coding DNA: TGTGCCAGCAGCGTAAGCGGGATTCCAGAGACCCAGTACTTC. It is translated as CASSVSGIPETQYF.

Comment on this clonotype: The junction departs from germline at one end; a sequencing error may be responsible. V usage is TRBV6-5 and J usage is TRBJ2-3; TRBD2 matches at 7 bases. The CDR3 contains 15 residues. CDR1 and CDR2 from the germline V gene are MNHEY and SVGAGI. CDR3 in amino acids: CAGSLSGTGGGTQYF. The CDR3 DNA sequence: TGTGCCGGCAGCCTCAGCGGGACTGGGGGGGGTACGCAGTATTTT.

This clonotype was found a few times. The CDR3 coding sequence is TGTGCCAGCAGCCAAAGAGGAGTAGCCCCGGCCGGCTATGGCTACACCTTC. It codes for CASSQRGVAPAGYGYTF. The V and J genes are TRBV14 and TRBJ1-2; no firm D call. The CDR3 loop spans 17 amino acids. Looked up from germline, CDR1 is SGHDN and CDR2 is FVKESK. Deletions cut 2 bases from V and 4 bases from J, with 20 bases between.

This clonotype was seen at least ten times. The rearrangement joins TRBV9 to TRBJ1-5; D might be TRBD1 (5 bases). Germline loops: CDR1 SGDLS, CDR2 YYNGEE. The CDR3 is 14 amino acids. The germline V and J ends were trimmed by 4 bases and 2 bases, with 10 bases remaining between them. The CDR3 spells CASSSGAGNQPQHF. The CDR3 nucleotides are TGTGCCAGCAGCTCCGGGGCTGGCAATCAGCCCCAGCATTTT.

The sample holds many counts of this clonotype. This chain connects TRBV5-1 to TRBJ1-6; no firm D call. Germline values: CDR1 SGHRS, CDR2 YFSETQ. V was pared by 0 bases and J by 7 bases, with 14 bases between. This CDR3 comprises 16 residues. This chain's CDR3 is CASSLAPDGANSPLHF. The CDR3 nucleotides read TGCGCCAGCAGCTTGGCCCCGGACGGAGCAAATTCACCCCTCCACTTT.

This clonotype was detected a few times. V and J are TRBV29-1 and TRBJ2-2; D gene ambiguous. Trimming shortened V by 6 bases and J by 4 bases, and 12 bases separated the two germline ends. The CDR3 is 13 amino acids. Germline V CDR1 and CDR2: SQVTM, ANQGSEA. In nucleotides, the CDR3 is TGCAGCGTGGCCGAGAGGCCCACCGGGGAGCTGTTTTTT. Translation gives CSVAERPTGELFF.

The table lists this clonotype with a few counts. This chain uses TRBV20-1 with TRBJ2-7, with 7 bases fitting TRBD1. With V trimmed by 3 bases and J by 5 bases, 7 bases remained unmatched. This CDR3 has 13 residues. Germline CDR1 reads DFQATT; CDR2 reads SNEGSKA (reference sequence). CDR3 sequence (DNA): TGCAGTGCTAGTAAGGGGGCAAAGAACGAGCAGTACTTC. This encodes CSASKGAKNEQYF.

This clonotype was seen many times. The V call is TRBV10-1, the J call TRBJ2-7; TRBD2 is a possible D gene (6 bases). Germline CDR1 WNHNN, CDR2 SYGVQD (reference sequence). This CDR3 is 14 amino acids long. V lost 3 bases, J lost 5 bases, and 14 bases lay in between. DNA of the CDR3: TGCGCCAGCAGTGATTCCCTCGCGGGGAACGAGCAGTACTTC. As protein: CASSDSLAGNEQYF.

This clonotype has more than one count but fewer than ten. A much larger clone differs by one base, so this may be a read error. The chain employs TRBV12-3 or TRBV12-4 and TRBJ2-7; D gene unclear. The CDR3 is made up of 13 amino acids. The CDR3 loop is CAGSFSEISEQYF. Here the CDR3 DNA reads TGTGCCGGCAGTTTTTCTGAGATCAGCGAGCAGTACTTC.

The chain couples TRBV27 to TRBJ1-6; unclear D gene. Germline CDR1 is MNHEY and CDR2 is SMNVEV (reference sequence). This CDR3 has 15 amino acids. V lost 5 bases to trimming and J lost 4 bases, with 12 bases between them. The CDR3 DNA reads as TGTGCCAGCAGTCCAGAGACACCGTATAATTCACCCCTCCACTTT. Its protein is CASSPETPYNSPLHF.

This chain uses TRBV7-6 with TRBJ1-4; TRBD1 matches at 7 bases. V lost 6 bases to trimming and J lost 2 bases; unmatched junction nucleotides: 15. Germline V CDR1 and CDR2: SGHVS, FNYEAQ. The CDR3 runs to 18 residues. Here the CDR3 DNA reads TGTGCCAGCAGTTGGTACCCCAAGGGGGCGCCTACTAATGAAAAACTGTTTTTT. This translates into CASSWYPKGAPTNEKLFF.

The sample holds many counts of this clonotype. This chain joins TRBV29-1 and TRBJ2-5; D might be TRBD2 (5 bases). V lost 7 bases and J lost 4, with 16 bases in between. The CDR3 covers 13 residues. Germline CDR1 SQVTM, CDR2 ANQGSEA. Here the CDR3 DNA reads TGCAGCGCCCGGGGAAGGTTCGGAGAGACCCAGTACTTC. Its protein is CSARGRFGETQYF.

The genes are TRBV27 and TRBJ1-1; D is unclear. This CDR3 spans 13 amino acids. Per the germline V gene, CDR1 is MNHEY and CDR2 is SMNVEV (reference sequence). V lost 3 bases and J lost 1, with 6 bases in between. The CDR3 sequence is CASSFASNTEAFF. DNA for the CDR3: TGTGCCAGCAGTTTTGCTTCGAACACTGAAGCTTTCTTT.

This clonotype was recorded at least ten times. This chain uses TRBV20-1 with TRBJ1-5, with D possibly TRBD1 on 5 matching bases. V was shortened by 6 bases and J by 0 bases, with 18 bases between the two germline ends. Looked up from germline, CDR1 is DFQATT and CDR2 is SNEGSKA (reference sequence). The CDR3 is made up of 16 amino acids. CDR3 coding DNA: TGCAGTGCAAGTGGGACGTCCGTTTATAGCAATCAGCCCCAGCATTTT. Encoded protein: CSASGTSVYSNQPQHF.

This clonotype was recorded at least ten times. The gene calls are TRBV20-1 and TRBJ2-7; D not resolved. Per the germline V gene, CDR1 is DFQATT and CDR2 is SNEGSKA (reference sequence). V was clipped by 2 bases and J by 7 bases, with 12 bases between them. The CDR3 extends over 12 amino acids. The CDR3 DNA is TGCAGTGCTAGACTTGTCTCACAAGAGCAGTACTTC. As protein: CSARLVSQEQYF.

As regards this clonotype: A much larger clone differs from this one at a single base, so this may be a read error. The chain carries TRBV7-2 and TRBJ2-7, with D hard to call. Trimming took off 4 bases at V and 0 bases at J, with 10 bases between the two ends. The CDR3 length is 14 residues. Germline V CDR1 and CDR2: SGHTA, FQGNSA. The CDR3 nucleotides are TGTGCCAGCAGCTGCAGAGAGTTCTCCTACGAGCAGTACTTC. It specifies CASSCREFSYEQYF.

The count of this clonotype is one. The chain couples TRBV29-1 to TRBJ2-3, with 7 nucleotides matching TRBD1. With V trimmed by 5 bases and J by 1 base, 6 bases remained unmatched. This CDR3 has 14 amino acids. Germline CDR1 and CDR2: SQVTM and ANQGSEA. CDR3 protein: CSVQTDRGTDTQYF. The CDR3 coding sequence is TGCAGCGTTCAAACTGACAGGGGCACAGATACGCAGTATTTT.

The rearrangement uses TRBV20-1 and TRBJ1-1; D ambiguous. The V and J ends lost 6 bases and 1 base respectively, with 9 bases between them. CDR3 length equals 12 residues. From germline, CDR1 is DFQATT and CDR2 SNEGSKA (reference sequence). The CDR3 sequence is CSAGRTNTEAFF. DNA for the CDR3: TGCAGTGCCGGACGGACGAACACTGAAGCTTTCTTT.

A word on this clonotype: A much larger clone differs from this one at a single base, so this may be a read error. The chain employs TRBV25-1 and TRBJ2-1; D remains ambiguous. Germline-derived CDR1 and CDR2 are MGHDK and SYGVNS. The CDR3 sequence is 11 residues long. Trimming removed 2 bases at V and 13 bases at J, with 9 bases between. This CDR3 reads CASSERETQFF. CDR3 bases: TGTGCCAGCAGTGAACGTGAGACCCAGTTCTTC.

A remark on this clonotype: A much larger clone sits a single nucleotide away, making a read error possible. This rearrangement joins TRBV5-1 to TRBJ1-2; 8 nucleotides line up with TRBD1. The CDR3 is made up of 14 amino acids. Germline V CDR1 and CDR2: SGHRS, YFSETQ. V was pared by 3 bases and J by 4 bases, with 5 bases of the junction left unmatched. The CDR3 loop reads CASSWSGQVYGYTF. The CDR3 region has the DNA TGCGCCAGCAGCTGGTCGGGACAGGTCTATGGCTACACCTTC.

There are many counts of this clonotype. The rearrangement links TRBV3-1 to TRBJ2-1, with 8 positions matching TRBD2. This CDR3 comprises 15 residues. The trim removed 4 bases at V and 6 bases at J, leaving 8 bases unmatched. Germline values: CDR1 LGHDT, CDR2 YNNKEL (reference sequence). CDR3: CASSPRLANGNEQFF. CDR3 coding DNA: TGTGCCAGCAGCCCGCGACTAGCGAACGGCAATGAGCAGTTCTTC.

This clonotype was counted many times. The rearrangement links TRBV7-2 to TRBJ2-3, with D unclear. CDR1 is SGHTA and CDR2 is FQGNSA in the germline V gene. The CDR3 runs to 12 residues. V was cut by 6 bases and J by 8 bases, with 12 bases left in between. The chain's CDR3 is CASRALRVTQYF. The CDR3 DNA reads TGTGCCAGCAGAGCGCTCCGAGTTACGCAGTATTTT.

On this clonotype: This clone may be a read error of a much larger clone one base away. The genes are TRBV7-2 and TRBJ2-1; D remains ambiguous. The V gene lost 5 bases and the J gene lost 8 bases, with 16 bases spanning the gap. CDR3 length: 14 residues. Germline V CDR1 and CDR2: SGHTA, FQGNSA. The CDR3 nucleotides read TGTGCCAGCAGCGTCCTATCGTGGGTCGATGAGCAGTTCTTC. Amino acids: CASSVLSWVDEQFF. The full variable domain, with the rest looked up from reference TRBV7-2 and TRBJ2-1, is GAGVSQSPSNKVTEKGKDVELRCDPISGHTALYWYRQSLGQGLEFLIYFQGNSAPDKSGLPSDRFSAERTGGSVSTLTIQRTQQEDSAVYLCASSVLSWVDEQFFGPGTRLTVL.